The 9 T cell receptor beta chains presented below share a single source sample, sequenced in a study of blood T cell repertoires in COVID-19 (dated by TCRdb to about 2020). Libraries were constructed by the immunoSEQ multiplex PCR assay. This is the immuneACCESS table as TCRdb keeps it, with only in-frame sequences that have V and J called. A part of the clones is gone; compared with another copy, unresolved V genes explain less than half, and the rest is unexplained. Counted in this sample were 140,000 or so clones; 80% of them appeared once. 5% of the sample belongs to the ten largest clones. Material: peripheral blood. These receptors were collected from a woman between 50 and 59 years old with acute or convalescent COVID-19.

This chain links TRBV6-1 with TRBJ1-4; D perhaps matches TRBD1 (6 bases). The CDR3 has 15 residues. The germline V and J ends were trimmed by 2 bases and 3 bases, with 10 bases remaining between them. CDR1 is MNHNS, CDR2 SASEGT, per germline. CDR3 in DNA: TGTGCCAGCAGTGAACCAGGGGCGGCTAATGAAAAACTGTTTTTT. It encodes CASSEPGAANEKLFF.

This clone was detected only once. CDR3 in DNA: TGTGCCAGCGGGAGAAGGACCGGGGAGCTGTTTTTT. This gives the protein CASGRRTGELFF. V and J are TRBV11-3 and TRBJ2-2, with D maybe TRBD2 (5 bases). Per germline, CDR1 SGHNT and CDR2 YENEEA. V was shortened by 8 bases and J by 5 bases, with 9 bases between the two germline ends. The CDR3 runs to 12 residues.

This chain links TRBV7-9 with TRBJ2-3; possibly TRBD2 for D (5 bases). CDR1 is SEHNR and CDR2 is FQNEAQ in the germline V gene (reference sequence). V was clipped by 2 bases and J by 2 bases, with 8 bases between them. The CDR3 sequence is 14 residues long. CDR3 nucleotides: TGTGCCAGCAGCTTATCGGGGATCACAGATACGCAGTATTTT. It is translated as CASSLSGITDTQYF.

This rearrangement joins TRBV2 to TRBJ1-5, with D possibly being TRBD1 (5 bases). The CDR3 has 18 amino acids. Germline V gives CDR1 SNHLY, CDR2 FYNNEI. V lost 0 bases to trimming and J lost 0 bases, with 15 bases between them. This chain's CDR3 is CASSEAGSGHYSNQPQHF. For the CDR3, the DNA is TGTGCCAGCAGTGAAGCGGGGTCAGGGCATTATAGCAATCAGCCCCAGCATTTT.

The rearrangement uses TRBV5-8 and TRBJ1-2; 9 nucleotides line up with TRBD1. Trimming cost V 6 bases and J 5 bases; bases outside gene matches: 11. Germline V gene sequence: CDR1 SGHTS, CDR2 YDEGEE. This CDR3 is 15 amino acids long. CDR3 sequence (DNA): TGTGCCAGCACCGGGTCCCGACAGGGGGTATATGGCTACACCTTC. It translates to CASTGSRQGVYGYTF.

The genes are TRBV25-1 and TRBJ1-3, with a possible D match to TRBD1 (5 bases). CDR1 and CDR2 from the germline V gene are MGHDK and SYGVNS. V lost 6 bases to trimming and J lost 0 bases, with 15 bases between them. CDR3 length: 16 residues. CDR3: CASRRTGDGSGNTIYF. CDR3 nucleotides: TGTGCCAGCAGGAGGACGGGGGACGGCTCTGGAAACACCATATATTTT.

This clone was counted many times. The chain is built from TRBV5-6 and TRBJ1-2; D may be TRBD1 (5 bases). The length of the CDR3 is 15 residues. The ends were cut back, 0 bases at V and 2 bases at J, with 11 bases in the middle. Germline CDR1 and CDR2: SGHDT and YYEEEE. The CDR3 reads CASSLVVRANYGYTF. For the CDR3, the DNA is TGTGCCAGCAGCTTGGTTGTCAGGGCGAACTATGGCTACACCTTC.

This chain connects TRBV12-3 or TRBV12-4 to TRBJ2-3; D is possibly TRBD1 (6 bases). CDR3 size: 12 residues. V was cut by 7 bases and J by 6 bases, with 11 bases left in between. CDR3 nucleotides: TGTGCCAGCACTATTCAGGGGGATACGCAGTATTTT. This sequence encodes CASTIQGDTQYF.

The genes are TRBV7-9 and TRBJ2-3, with TRBD2 matching 10 bases. This CDR3 contains 16 residues. After removal of 5 bases from V and 1 base from J, the junction contained 6 bases not matched to a gene. Per the germline V gene, CDR1 is SEHNR and CDR2 is FQNEAQ (reference sequence). The CDR3 region is CASSPFSGGGTDTQYF. DNA of the CDR3: TGTGCCAGCAGCCCCTTCAGCGGGGGGGGCACAGATACGCAGTATTTT. Full variable domain (remainder filled in from reference TRBV7-9 and TRBJ2-3): DTGVSQNPRHKITKRGQNVTFRCDPISEHNRLYWYRQTLGQGPEFLTYFQNEAQLEKSRLLSDRFSAERPKGSFSTLEIQRTEQGDSAMYLCASSPFSGGGTDTQYFGPGTRLTVL.